A single T cell receptor (beta chain) is shown here with its context. The antigen it binds to is not known. One base away there is no much larger clone; base qualities are not given. The germline V gene provides CDR1 MDHEN and CDR2 SYDVKM. The cysteine opens and the phenylalanine closes a CDR3 of 16 amino acids. The kept DNA is CDR3 alone, 48 bases in frame from the first base. V drops 6 bases and J drops 4 bases, leaving 19 bases in between. Hyperthyroidism was considered stable if no progression to ophthalmopathy occurred within 18 months of follow-up. Patients with hyperthyroidism were aged 18 to 65 years, had been newly diagnosed, and had a disease duration of less than 2 months. Anyone with other autoimmune diseases, uncontrolled infections, pregnancy or lactation was excluded from the study. Clinical symptoms, serum thyroxine, TRAb, thyroid ultrasound and orbital computed tomography formed the basis of the diagnosis. PBMCs were isolated from 8 to 10 ml of fresh peripheral blood by Ficoll-Paque density gradient centrifugation. Total RNA was extracted using Trizol reagent, and RNA quality was checked on an Agilent 2100 Bioanalyzer.

TCR beta CDR3 regions were amplified from RNA transcripts for repertoire sequencing. HTBI primers and the Qiagen OneStep RT-PCR kit were used in a first-round RT-PCR, which was followed by a second-round multiplex PCR, size selection and purification. Sequencing of the libraries was carried out on an Illumina HiSeq2000 in paired-end mode with 100 bp reads. The paper's processing steps were these. Reads were processed with SOAPnuke, discarding reads with adapters, uncalled bases, mean Phred below 15, or no exact constant-primer or identifier match. COPE v1.2.5 was used to merge high-quality paired reads. Unique nucleotide sequences were defined as clonotypes and aligned to IMGT TRB V, D and J references using MiTCR v1.1. Analysis was restricted to V-J combinations with a frequency above 0.0001, which covered roughly 99% of repertoires. For each V-J combination, a TCR clonal expansion and chaos score was defined as the ratio of F50 clonal expansion to chaos observed in the TCRdist matrix. Welch's t-statistics and random forest were used to narrow the features down to more than 10 V-J combinations, which were then fed into a naive Bayes classifier. The Morisita-Horn index was used to measure how similar the thyroid and blood repertoires were. The public sequencing data were trimmed at Q25 with fastp and processed into clonotypes with MiXCR by TCRdb, which kept only in-frame beta chains. Every entry covers one CDR3 protein and lists the most common genes and DNA from its rows. TCRdb assigned the V and J calls; the authors' analysis was not used. The sample has hundreds of thousands of distinct CDR3 sequences on record, around a fifth of them singletons. Approximately 3% of the sample is in the top ten clones.

This record belongs to a study of Graves' ophthalmopathy and Graves' hyperthyroidism (dated by TCRdb to the late 2010s). General notes on the study: Peripheral blood was collected at initial diagnosis, prior to any treatment. To tell Graves' ophthalmopathy apart from Graves' hyperthyroidism, and to predict which patients would progress to ophthalmopathy, the study relied on TCR beta repertoire signatures. In total, around 140 blood samples were TCR-sequenced: around 42 ophthalmopathy, around 75 hyperthyroidism and about 17 hyperthyroidism-to-ophthalmopathy patients. To explore V-J signatures that distinguish ophthalmopathy from hyperthyroidism, a discovery set of about a hundred patients was enrolled, made up of 43 with ophthalmopathy and under 65 with stable hyperthyroidism. For independent validation, a separate cohort was made up of 18 to 20 hyperthyroidism patients plus 17 patients who later progressed from hyperthyroidism to ophthalmopathy. In more than five hyperthyroidism patients, T-cell repertoires of thyroid tissue and blood were compared. Following sample collection, hyperthyroidism patients were given methimazole at a starting dose of 30 mg daily, and ophthalmopathy patients were given high-dose intravenous methylprednisolone. The roughly 94 discovery patients were randomly split 7:3 into training and test sets.

The paper's findings and limits, for the study overall: In validation, the model predicted ophthalmopathy progression with 70.59% sensitivity and approximately 78% specificity; some 13 predicted patients were CT-confirmed with GO in a median of approximately six months. Most expanded thyroid clonotypes with a frequency above 0.001 also appeared in blood, which suggests that blood repertoires may reflect the immune response in the thyroid. The 13-signature model separated ophthalmopathy from stable hyperthyroidism with 85% to 90% sensitivity and less than 83% specificity in cross-validation, and 80%/75% in the test set. No statistical method was used to set the sample size in advance, and the investigators knew which group each participant was assigned to.

The sequencing sample was made of peripheral blood. The clonotype originates from a woman between 18 and 29 years old with stable Graves' hyperthyroidism. Donor details come from another sample of the same person, matched by shared clones. The sequence is built from TRBV28 and TRBJ2-1; no D gene is confidently identified. The nucleotide sequence is given as TGTGCCAGCAGCCTCCCCGGGCCAATACGTTACAATGAGCAGTTCTTC. Translation gives CASSLPGPIRYNEQFF.